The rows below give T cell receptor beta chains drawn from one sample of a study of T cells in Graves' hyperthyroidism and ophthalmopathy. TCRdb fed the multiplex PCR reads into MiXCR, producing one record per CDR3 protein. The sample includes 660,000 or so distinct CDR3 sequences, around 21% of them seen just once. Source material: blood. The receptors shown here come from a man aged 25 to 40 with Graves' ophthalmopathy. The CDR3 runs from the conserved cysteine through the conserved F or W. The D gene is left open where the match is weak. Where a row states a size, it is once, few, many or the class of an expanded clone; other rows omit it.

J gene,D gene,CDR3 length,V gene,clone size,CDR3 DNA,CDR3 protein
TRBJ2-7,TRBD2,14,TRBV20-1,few,TGCAGTGCCGAGACTAGCGGGCTTGCCTACGAGCAGTACTTC,CSAETSGLAYEQYF
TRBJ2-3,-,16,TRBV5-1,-,TGCGCCAGCAGCTTCAAGCGGTACCCTAGCACAGATACGCAGTATTTT,CASSFKRYPSTDTQYF
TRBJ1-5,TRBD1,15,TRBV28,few,TGTGCCAGCAGAAAAATGGACAGGGGGAATCAGCCCCAGCATTTT,CASRKMDRGNQPQHF
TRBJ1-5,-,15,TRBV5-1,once,TGTGCCAGCAGCTTAGTTGCGGAGTTCAATCAGCCCCAGCATTTT,CASSLVAEFNQPQHF
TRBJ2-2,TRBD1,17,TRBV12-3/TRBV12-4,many,TGTGCCAGCAGCCCGACTACGGGACAGGGAAACACCGGGGAGCTGTTTTTT,CASSPTTGQGNTGELFF
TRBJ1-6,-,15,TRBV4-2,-,TGTGCCAGCAGCCAGGAATACAGAGTCAATTCACCCCTCCACTTT,CASSQEYRVNSPLHF
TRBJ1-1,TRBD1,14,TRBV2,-,TGTGCCAGCAGTGAATTTACAGGGGGCACTGAAGCTTTCTTT,CASSEFTGGTEAFF
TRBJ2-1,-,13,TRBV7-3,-,TGTGCCAGCAGCCGTACGGTGGACAATGAGCAGTTCTTC,CASSRTVDNEQFF
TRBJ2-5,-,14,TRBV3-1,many,TGTGCCAGCAGCCAAGAATTCCGAGCGGAGACCCAGTACTTC,CASSQEFRAETQYF
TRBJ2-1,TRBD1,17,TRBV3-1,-,TGTGCCAGCAGCTCGAGGACAGGGCTAAGCTCCTACAATGAGCAGTTCTTC,CASSSRTGLSSYNEQFF
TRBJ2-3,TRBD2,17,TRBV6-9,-,TGTGCCAGCAGTTACGGAGGCGGCGGGAGTGCGGCAGATACGCAGTATTTT,CASSYGGGGSAADTQYF
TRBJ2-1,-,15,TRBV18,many,TGTGCCAGCTCCCGGCGGGAAGGCTCCTACAATGAGCAGTTCTTC,CASSRREGSYNEQFF
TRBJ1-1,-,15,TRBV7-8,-,TGTGCCAGCAGCTCAGACAGCTTCATGAACACTGAAGCTTTCTTT,CASSSDSFMNTEAFF
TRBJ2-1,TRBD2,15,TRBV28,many,TGTGCCAGCAGTTTCGGGACTAGCCTTACCAATGAGCAGTTCTTC,CASSFGTSLTNEQFF
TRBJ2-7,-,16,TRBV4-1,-,TGCGCCAGCAGCCAAGGTCCAGCTTTGCTGCCCTACGAGCAGTACTTC,CASSQGPALLPYEQYF
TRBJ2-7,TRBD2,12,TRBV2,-,TGTGCCAGCAGTAGGGAGGGAGCCGAGCAGTACTTC,CASSREGAEQYF
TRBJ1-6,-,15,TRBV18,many,TGTGCCAGCTCAGGCAAATCGACAGCGAATTCACCCCTCCACTTT,CASSGKSTANSPLHF
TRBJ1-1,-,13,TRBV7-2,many,TGTGCCAGCAGCGCCCCGGTGAACACTGAAGCTTTCTTT,CASSAPVNTEAFF
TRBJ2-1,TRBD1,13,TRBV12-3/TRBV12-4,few,TGTGCCAGCAGTCCAGCGGGTCGGACAGGGAAGTTCTTC,CASSPAGRTGKFF
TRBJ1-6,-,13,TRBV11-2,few,TGTGCCAGCACCGGACAGCATAATTCACCCCTCCACTTT,CASTGQHNSPLHF
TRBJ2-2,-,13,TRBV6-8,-,TGTGCCACCCCGGGTCCGGCGGCCGGGGAGCTGTTTTTT,CATPGPAAGELFF
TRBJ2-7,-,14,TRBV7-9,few,TGTGCCAGCAGCTTAAGGGGAGCGGGTGAAAAACAGTACTTC,CASSLRGAGEKQYF
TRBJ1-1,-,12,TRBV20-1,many,TGCAGTCCCCCCCCCGGGCGCACTGAAGCTTTCTTT,CSPPPGRTEAFF